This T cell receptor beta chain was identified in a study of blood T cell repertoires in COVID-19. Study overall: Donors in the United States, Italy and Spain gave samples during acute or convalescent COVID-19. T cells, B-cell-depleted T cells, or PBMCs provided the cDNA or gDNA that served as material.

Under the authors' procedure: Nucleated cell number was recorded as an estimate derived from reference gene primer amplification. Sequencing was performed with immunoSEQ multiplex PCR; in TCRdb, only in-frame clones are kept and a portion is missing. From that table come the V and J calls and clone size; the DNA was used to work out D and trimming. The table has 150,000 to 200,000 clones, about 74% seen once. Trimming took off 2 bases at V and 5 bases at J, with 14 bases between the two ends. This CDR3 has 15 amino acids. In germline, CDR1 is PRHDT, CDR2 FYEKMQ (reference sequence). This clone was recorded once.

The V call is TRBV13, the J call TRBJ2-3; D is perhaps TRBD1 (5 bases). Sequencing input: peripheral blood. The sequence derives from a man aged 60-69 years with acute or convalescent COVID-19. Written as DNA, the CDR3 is TGTGCCAGCAGCTTACGTACAGGCTTGGGAGATACGCAGTATTTT. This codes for CASSLRTGLGDTQYF.